One T cell receptor (beta chain) is described in this entry. This was a deep-level run. Genomic DNA per cell subset filled all wells of several immunoSEQ plates. Only in-frame clones appear in the TCRdb table, and some are missing; sequencing was by immunoSEQ multiplex PCR. In the table there are 640,000 or so clones, 72% of which are singletons. The entry originates in a study of shared clonotypes between healthy human individuals. As for the study in general: CD4 naive and CD4 memory each took three plates per donor, while CD8 naive took two and CD8 memory one.

V was cut by 4 bases and J by 2 bases, with 14 bases left in between. Germline V CDR1 and CDR2: SGHRS, YFSETQ. This CDR3 has 15 amino acids. The V and J genes are TRBV5-1 and TRBJ2-3; weak D call: TRBD2 (6 bases). Sequenced material: memory CD4+ T cells sorted from blood. The sample's subset: CD45RA-negative fraction. The TCR was taken from a woman in her 30s in good health. CDR3 amino acids: CASSQGAGTTDTQYF. The CDR3 coding sequence is TGCGCCAGCAGCCAGGGCGCGGGAACCACAGATACGCAGTATTTT.